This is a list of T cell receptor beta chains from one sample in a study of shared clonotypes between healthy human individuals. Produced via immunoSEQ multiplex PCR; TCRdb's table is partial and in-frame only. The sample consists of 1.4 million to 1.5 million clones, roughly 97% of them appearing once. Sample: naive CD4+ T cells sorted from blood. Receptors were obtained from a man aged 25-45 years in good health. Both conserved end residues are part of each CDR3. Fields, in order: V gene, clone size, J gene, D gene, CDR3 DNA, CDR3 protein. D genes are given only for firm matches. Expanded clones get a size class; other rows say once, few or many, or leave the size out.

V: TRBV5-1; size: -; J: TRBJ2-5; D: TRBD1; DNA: TGCGCCAGCAGCTTGTCCGGGACAGGGGAAGAGACCCAGTACTTC; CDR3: CASSLSGTGEETQYF
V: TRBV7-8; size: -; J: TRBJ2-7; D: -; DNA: TGTGCCAGCAGCGCGACAGATTCGGACTTCTACGAGCAGTACTTC; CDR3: CASSATDSDFYEQYF
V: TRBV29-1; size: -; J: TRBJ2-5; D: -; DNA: TGCAGCGTTGAAAGCCCCAGGGGAGAGACCCAGTACTTC; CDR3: CSVESPRGETQYF
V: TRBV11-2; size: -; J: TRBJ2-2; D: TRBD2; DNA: TGTGCCAGCAGCTTAGGGACTAGCGGGATAGGAGGGGAGCTGTTTTTT; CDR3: CASSLGTSGIGGELFF
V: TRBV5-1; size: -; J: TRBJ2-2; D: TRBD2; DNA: TGCGCCAGCAGCCTCGGGACTAGCGGAAACACCGGGGAGCTGTTTTTT; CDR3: CASSLGTSGNTGELFF
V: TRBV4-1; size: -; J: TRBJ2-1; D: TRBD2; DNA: TGCGCCAGCCGCCTAGGACTAGCGGTAGACAATGAGCAGTTCTTC; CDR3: CASRLGLAVDNEQFF
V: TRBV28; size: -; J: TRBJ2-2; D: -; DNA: TGTGCCAGCAGTTTATTGGCAGGGAACGACGGGGAGCTGTTTTTT; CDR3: CASSLLAGNDGELFF
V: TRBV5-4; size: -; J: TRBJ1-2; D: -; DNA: TGTGCCAGCAGCCTCAAAACAGGGATGGCGCTCCATGGCTACACCTTC; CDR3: CASSLKTGMALHGYTF
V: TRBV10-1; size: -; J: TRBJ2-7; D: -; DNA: TGCGCCAGCAGTGAGGGGGCCCCCTCTTTCTACGAGCAGTACTTC; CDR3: CASSEGAPSFYEQYF
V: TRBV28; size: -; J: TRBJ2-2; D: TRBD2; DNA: TGTGCCAGCTCCAAGGGAGGGGCAGATACCACCGGGGAGCTGTTTTTT; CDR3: CASSKGGADTTGELFF
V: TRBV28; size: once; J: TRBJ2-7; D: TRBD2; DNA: TGTGAGATACGGGGCGGGAGAAAGCACGAGCAGTACTTC; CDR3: CEIRGGRKHEQYF
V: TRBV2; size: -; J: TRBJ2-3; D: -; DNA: TGTGCCAGCAGTGTTGAGTGGGGGAGCACAGATACGCAGTATTTT; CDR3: CASSVEWGSTDTQYF
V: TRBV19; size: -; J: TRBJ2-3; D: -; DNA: TGTGCCACCTCTCTCAGGGTGTCCTCCGACACGGATACGCAGTATTTT; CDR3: CATSLRVSSDTDTQYF
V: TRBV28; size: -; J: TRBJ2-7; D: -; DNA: TGTGCCAGCAGCCCGGACAACCGGGTTGCCGAGCAGTACTTC; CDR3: CASSPDNRVAEQYF
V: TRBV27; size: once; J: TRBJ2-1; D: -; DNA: TGTGCCAGCAGTTTCGGCGGGTTTAAGTACAATGAGCAGTTCTTC; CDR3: CASSFGGFKYNEQFF
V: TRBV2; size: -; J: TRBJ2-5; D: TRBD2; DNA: TGTGCCAGCAGTTACGGACTAGCGGGAGTTGAGACCCAGTACTTC; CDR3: CASSYGLAGVETQYF
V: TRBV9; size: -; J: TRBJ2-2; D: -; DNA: TGTGCCAGCAGCCTCGCCGGCGGGGAGCTGTTTTTT; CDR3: CASSLAGGELFF
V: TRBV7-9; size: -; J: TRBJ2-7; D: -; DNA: TGTGCCAGCAGCTTAGAGGGGGGGACAGCCTACGAGCAGTACTTC; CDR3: CASSLEGGTAYEQYF
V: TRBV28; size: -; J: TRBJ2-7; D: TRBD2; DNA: TGTGCCAGCGCCCCCATGGGCGGGAGCCCCTACGAGCAGTACTTC; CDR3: CASAPMGGSPYEQYF
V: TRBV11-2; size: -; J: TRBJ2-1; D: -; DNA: TGTGCCAGCAGCTTAGACAGGGTTGGCAATGAGCAGTTCTTC; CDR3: CASSLDRVGNEQFF
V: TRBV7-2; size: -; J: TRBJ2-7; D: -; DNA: TGTGCCAGCAGCCCTTTCTTGGGCTTCGAGCAGTACTTC; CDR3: CASSPFLGFEQYF
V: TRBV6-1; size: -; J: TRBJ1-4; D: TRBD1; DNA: TGTGCCAGCAGAAGGGGGCTGGAGGAAAAACTGTTTTTT; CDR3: CASRRGLEEKLFF
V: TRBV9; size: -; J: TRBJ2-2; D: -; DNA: TGTGCCAGCAGCGTAAGGATTGCCGGGGAGCTGTTTTTT; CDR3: CASSVRIAGELFF
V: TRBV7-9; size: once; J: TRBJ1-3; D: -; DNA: TGTGCCAGCAGCTACTCTGGAAACACCATATATTTT; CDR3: CASSYSGNTIYF
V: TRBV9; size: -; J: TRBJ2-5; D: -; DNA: TGTGCCAGCAGCGCTAACCAAGAGACCCAGTACTTC; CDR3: CASSANQETQYF
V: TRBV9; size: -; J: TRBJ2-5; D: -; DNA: TGTGCCAGCAGCGTAGACAGCCGACAGACCCAGTACTTC; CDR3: CASSVDSRQTQYF
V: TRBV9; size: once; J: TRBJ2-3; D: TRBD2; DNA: TGTGCCAGCAGCACCGAGAGCGGGAGGGCAGATACGCAGTATTTT; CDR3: CASSTESGRADTQYF
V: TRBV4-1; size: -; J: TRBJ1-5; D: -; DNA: TGCGCCAGCAGCCAAGCGGGGGCATCAGATCAGCCCCAGCATTTT; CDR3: CASSQAGASDQPQHF
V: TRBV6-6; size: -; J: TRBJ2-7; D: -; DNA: TGTGCCAGCAGTTCAACTCCCTACGAGCAGTACTTC; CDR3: CASSSTPYEQYF
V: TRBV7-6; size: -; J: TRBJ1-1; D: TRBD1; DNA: TGTGCCAGCAGCCCTAGACAGGGAATGAACACTGAAGCTTTCTTT; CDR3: CASSPRQGMNTEAFF
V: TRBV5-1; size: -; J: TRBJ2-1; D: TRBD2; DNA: TGCGCCAGCAGCTTGTCCGGGACTAGCGGGAGGCAGAGCTCCTACAATGAGCAGTTCTTC; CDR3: CASSLSGTSGRQSSYNEQFF
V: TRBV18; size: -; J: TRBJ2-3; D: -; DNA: TGTGCCAGCTCACCAATAAGCGGTTCTAGCACAGATACGCAGTATTTT; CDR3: CASSPISGSSTDTQYF
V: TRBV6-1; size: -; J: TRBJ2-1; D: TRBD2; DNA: TGTGCCAGCAGTGAAGTTCAGCGGGAGGGGGAGCAGTTCTTC; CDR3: CASSEVQREGEQFF
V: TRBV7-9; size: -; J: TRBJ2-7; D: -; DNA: TGTGCCAGCAGCCCGCTGCAGGTAGGGTTTTCCGAGCAGTACTTC; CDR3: CASSPLQVGFSEQYF
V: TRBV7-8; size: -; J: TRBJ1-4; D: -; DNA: TGTGCCAGCAGCTTTACCCTCGAGGGGACTAATGAAAAACTGTTTTTT; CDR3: CASSFTLEGTNEKLFF
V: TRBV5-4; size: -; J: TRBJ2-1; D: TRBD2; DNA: TGTGCCAGCAGCTGGCGGACTAGCGGGAGCGATGAGCAGTTCTTC; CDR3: CASSWRTSGSDEQFF
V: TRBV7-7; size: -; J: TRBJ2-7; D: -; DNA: TGTGCTAGCAGCCCACGGCGTCTGGGCGAGCAGTACTTC; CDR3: CASSPRRLGEQYF
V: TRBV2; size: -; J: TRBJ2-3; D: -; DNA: TGTGCCAGCAGCGGTTCTAGCACAGATACGCAGTATTTT; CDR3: CASSGSSTDTQYF
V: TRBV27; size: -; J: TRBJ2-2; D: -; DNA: TGTGCCAGCAGTTTTCTGTCCAATCCCCGGACCGGGGAGCTGTTTTTT; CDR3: CASSFLSNPRTGELFF
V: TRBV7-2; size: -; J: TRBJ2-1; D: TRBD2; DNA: TGTGCCAGCAGCTCCTCCTCTAGCGGCGCCTACAATGAGCAGTTCTTC; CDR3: CASSSSSSGAYNEQFF